Listed below are T cell receptor beta chains from one sample, sequenced in a study of blood T cell repertoires in COVID-19. Data came from immunoSEQ multiplex PCR; TCRdb stores just in-frame clones and leaves some out. Of some 150,000 clones in the sample, about 80% were seen once. Sequenced: peripheral blood. The receptors stem from a man aged 55-75 years with acute or convalescent COVID-19. Both conserved end residues are part of each CDR3. Fields, in order: D gene, V gene, J gene, clone size, CDR3 protein, CDR3 DNA. D genes are given only for firm matches. Expanded clones are given a class, and other clones once, few, many or no size at all.

-	TRBV7-7	TRBJ2-2	-	CASSLVGSDTGELFF	TGTGCCAGCAGCTTAGTCGGGTCTGACACCGGGGAGCTGTTTTTT
-	TRBV5-5	TRBJ1-5	-	CASSLGQGLNQPQHF	TGTGCCAGCAGCTTGGGGCAGGGGCTCAATCAGCCCCAGCATTTT
-	TRBV19	TRBJ1-5	-	CASSADSVYQPQHF	TGTGCCAGTAGTGCGGACAGTGTTTATCAGCCCCAGCATTTT
TRBD1	TRBV19	TRBJ1-5	-	CASSFRGVLQPQHF	TGTGCCAGTAGTTTCAGGGGGGTGCTTCAGCCCCAGCATTTT
-	TRBV27	TRBJ2-2	-	CASSKWGGYTGELFF	TGTGCCAGCTCAAAGTGGGGCGGCTACACCGGGGAGCTGTTTTTT
-	TRBV14	TRBJ2-7	-	CASSQTTFAGTESSYEQYF	TGTGCCAGCAGCCAAACAACGTTCGCCGGGACTGAGAGCTCCTACGAGCAGTACTTC
TRBD1	TRBV3-1/TRBV3-2	TRBJ2-7	-	CASRRTGGAYEQYF	TGTGCCAGCAGACGGACAGGGGGAGCCTACGAGCAGTACTTC
TRBD2	TRBV11-2	TRBJ2-5	-	CASSLGAGGVRETQYF	TGTGCCAGCAGCTTAGGGGCGGGAGGAGTAAGAGAGACCCAGTACTTC
TRBD1	TRBV18	TRBJ1-2	-	CASSPGQGTGFGYTF	TGTGCCAGCTCACCCGGACAGGGAACGGGGTTTGGCTACACCTTC
-	TRBV24-1	TRBJ2-7	-	CATSESTGFRGSYEQYF	TGTGCCACCAGTGAGTCTACCGGGTTTAGGGGGTCCTACGAGCAGTACTTC
TRBD2	TRBV9	TRBJ2-3	-	CASSVFGLAGANTDTQYF	TGTGCCAGCAGCGTTTTTGGACTAGCGGGGGCCAACACAGATACGCAGTATTTT
TRBD1	TRBV5-1	TRBJ2-1	-	CASSLGTGWNEQFF	TGCGCCAGCAGCCTAGGGACAGGGTGGAATGAGCAGTTCTTC
TRBD1	TRBV29-1	TRBJ2-7	-	CSVEGDRDPYEQYF	TGCAGCGTTGAAGGGGACAGGGACCCCTACGAGCAGTACTTC
TRBD2	TRBV7-2	TRBJ2-3	once	CASSFYMEGLARPQYF	TGTGCCAGCAGCTTTTACATGGAGGGACTAGCTCGTCCGCAGTATTTT
TRBD2	TRBV11-3	TRBJ2-1	-	CASSLGGLASNEQFF	TGTGCCAGCAGCTTAGGAGGACTAGCGAGCAATGAGCAGTTCTTC
TRBD2	TRBV7-3	TRBJ2-3	-	CASSPSGGTPTDTQYF	TGTGCCAGCAGCCCAAGCGGGGGGACTCCCACAGATACGCAGTATTTT
-	TRBV10-3	TRBJ1-1	few	CAISDPGFGNTEAFF	TGTGCCATCAGTGATCCAGGGTTCGGGAACACTGAAGCTTTCTTT
-	TRBV6-2/TRBV6-3	TRBJ1-1	-	CASSKGNPWGAEAFF	TGTGCCAGCAGTAAAGGAAACCCCTGGGGCGCTGAAGCTTTCTTT
-	TRBV5-1	TRBJ1-1	-	CASSLDRNREAFF	TGCGCCAGCAGCCTCGACAGGAACCGCGAAGCTTTCTTT
TRBD1	TRBV28	TRBJ2-7	-	CASSLSSGTGSYEQYF	TGTGCCAGCAGTTTATCCTCCGGGACAGGGTCCTACGAGCAGTACTTC
TRBD1	TRBV7-8	TRBJ1-2	-	CANSQGTAMGYTF	TGTGCCAACAGCCAGGGGACAGCTATGGGCTACACCTTC
TRBD1	TRBV27	TRBJ2-4	-	CASSLRTGMAKNIQYF	TGTGCCAGCAGTCTACGGACAGGGATGGCCAAAAACATTCAGTACTTC
-	TRBV9	TRBJ2-3	-	CASSVAGILTDTQYF	TGTGCCAGCAGCGTAGCCGGGATCCTCACAGATACGCAGTATTTT
-	TRBV20-1	TRBJ2-6	-	CSASSPGTGANVLTF	TGCAGTGCTAGTTCTCCGGGGACTGGGGCCAACGTCCTGACTTTC
TRBD2	TRBV6-5	TRBJ2-5	-	CASSYWREGKGTQYF	TGTGCCAGCAGTTACTGGCGGGAGGGAAAGGGGACCCAGTACTTC
TRBD1	TRBV6-6	TRBJ1-5	-	CASSYGTGRTRQPQHF	TGTGCCAGCAGTTACGGGACAGGTCGCACTCGGCAGCCCCAGCATTTT
TRBD2	TRBV6-6	TRBJ2-2	-	CASSPSGGAGTGELFF	TGTGCCAGCAGTCCAAGCGGGGGGGCGGGCACCGGGGAGCTGTTTTTT
-	TRBV2	TRBJ2-2	-	CASSPRSSDTGELFF	TGTGCCAGCAGCCCAAGAAGCAGCGACACCGGGGAGCTGTTTTTT
-	TRBV6-1	TRBJ1-5	-	CASSEQGNQPQHF	TGTGCCAGCAGTGAACAGGGAAATCAGCCCCAGCATTTT
TRBD2	TRBV13	TRBJ2-2	-	CASSLGREVGTGELFF	TGTGCCAGCAGCTTAGGCCGGGAGGTCGGAACCGGGGAGCTGTTTTTT
TRBD1	TRBV7-9	TRBJ1-2	-	CASSLETGGYGYTF	TGTGCCAGCAGCTTAGAGACAGGGGGCTATGGCTACACCTTC
TRBD1	TRBV19	TRBJ1-2	-	CASSRGQGARGNGYTF	TGTGCCAGTAGTAGGGGACAGGGGGCGCGGGGAAATGGCTACACCTTC
-	TRBV6-2/TRBV6-3	TRBJ1-2	-	CASSYDSSFYGYTF	TGTGCCAGCAGTTACGACAGTAGTTTCTATGGCTACACCTTC
TRBD2	TRBV5-1	TRBJ2-7	-	CASRGSGRVGEQYF	TGCGCCAGCAGAGGTAGCGGGAGGGTTGGCGAGCAGTACTTC
TRBD1	TRBV6-2/TRBV6-3	TRBJ2-1	-	CASSGQGARTEQFF	TGTGCCAGCAGTGGACAGGGGGCGCGAACTGAGCAGTTCTTC
-	TRBV12-3/TRBV12-4	TRBJ1-4	-	CASSFREGEKLFF	TGTGCCAGCAGTTTCCGGGAGGGTGAAAAACTGTTTTTT
-	TRBV18	TRBJ2-2	once	CASSVPSGGGTGELFF	TGTGCCAGCTCAGTTCCTAGCGGAGGGGGAACCGGGGAGCTGTTTTTT
-	TRBV24-1	TRBJ2-1	once	CATSDSGQGRAEQFF	TGTGCCACCAGTGATTCGGGTCAGGGCCGTGCTGAGCAGTTCTTC
TRBD1	TRBV2	TRBJ2-5	-	CASSLGQVETQYF	TGTGCCAGCAGCTTGGGACAGGTAGAGACCCAGTACTTC